This T cell receptor (beta chain) was profiled in a study of blood T cell repertoires in COVID-19. For the study at large: The United States, Italy and Spain provided the acute and convalescent COVID-19 samples.

Original analysis: The assay estimated nucleated cells by amplifying reference gene primers. Profiling relied on immunoSEQ multiplex PCR, and the TCRdb table lists in-frame clones only, not all of them. For V, J and clone size, that table is used; D and trimming come from the DNA. The repertoire holds hundreds of thousands of clones, with about 91% as singletons. Participant-given clinical history determined each cohort assignment. Resolution of symptoms, clearance, or two negative PCRs was present in recovered Cohort 3 donors. The length of the CDR3 is 16 residues. CDR1 is MNHEY, CDR2 SMNVEV, per germline (reference sequence). The ends lost 3 bases at V and 0 bases at J; junction bases unmatched: 4.

The chain is built from TRBV27 and TRBJ1-4, with 7 bases that match TRBD1. The TCR was taken from a woman between 40 and 55 years old who had recovered from COVID-19. Input material: PBMCs or T cells enriched from blood (not recorded which). CDR3 sequence: CASSLTGKATNEKLFF. The CDR3 DNA follows: TGTGCCAGCAGTTTGACAGGGAAAGCAACTAATGAAAAACTGTTTTTT.